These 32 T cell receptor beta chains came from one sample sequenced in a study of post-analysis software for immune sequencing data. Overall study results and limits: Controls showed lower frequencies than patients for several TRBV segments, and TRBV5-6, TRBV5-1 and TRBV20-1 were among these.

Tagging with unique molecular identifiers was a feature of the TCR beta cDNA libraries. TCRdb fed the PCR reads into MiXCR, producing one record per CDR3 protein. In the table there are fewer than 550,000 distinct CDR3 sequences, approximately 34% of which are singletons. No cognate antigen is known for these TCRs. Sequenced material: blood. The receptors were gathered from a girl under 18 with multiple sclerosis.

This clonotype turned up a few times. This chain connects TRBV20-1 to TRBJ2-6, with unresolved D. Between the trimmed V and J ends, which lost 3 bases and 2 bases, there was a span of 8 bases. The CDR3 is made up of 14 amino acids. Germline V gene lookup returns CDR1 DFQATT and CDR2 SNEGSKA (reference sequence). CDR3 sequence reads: CSASPFPGANVLTF. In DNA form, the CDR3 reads TGCAGTGCTAGCCCCTTTCCTGGGGCCAACGTCCTGACTTTC.

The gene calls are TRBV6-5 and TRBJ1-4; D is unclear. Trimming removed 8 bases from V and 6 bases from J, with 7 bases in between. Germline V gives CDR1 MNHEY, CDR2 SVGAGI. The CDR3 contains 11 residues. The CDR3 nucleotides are TGTGCCAGCGGACGTGATGAAAAACTGTTTTTT. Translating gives CASGRDEKLFF.

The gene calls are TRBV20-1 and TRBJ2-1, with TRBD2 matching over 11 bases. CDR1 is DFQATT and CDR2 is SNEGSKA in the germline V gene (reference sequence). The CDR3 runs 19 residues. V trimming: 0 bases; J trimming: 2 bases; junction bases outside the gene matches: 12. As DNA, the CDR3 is TGCAGTGCTAGAGATCTTGCTAGCGGGGGGCCCGATACCTACAATGAGCAGTTCTTC. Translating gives CSARDLASGGPDTYNEQFF.

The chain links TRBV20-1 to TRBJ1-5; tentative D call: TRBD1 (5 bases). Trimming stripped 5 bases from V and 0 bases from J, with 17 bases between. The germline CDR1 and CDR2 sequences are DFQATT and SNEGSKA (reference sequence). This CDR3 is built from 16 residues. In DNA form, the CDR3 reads TGCAGTGCTTTTCGGGGCCGTTTCTATAGCAATCAGCCCCAGCATTTT. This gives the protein CSAFRGRFYSNQPQHF.

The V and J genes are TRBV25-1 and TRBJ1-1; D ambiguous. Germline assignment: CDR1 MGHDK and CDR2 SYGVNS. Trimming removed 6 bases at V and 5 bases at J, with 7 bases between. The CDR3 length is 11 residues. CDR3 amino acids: CASRAGTEAFF. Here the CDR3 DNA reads TGTGCCAGCAGAGCTGGGACTGAAGCTTTCTTT.

The CDR3 bases are TGTGCCAGCAGCGCCTTAGGGGACTTCTACTATGGCTACACCTTC. Protein: CASSALGDFYYGYTF. The chain combines TRBV9 with TRBJ1-2, with D tentatively TRBD1 (5 bases). Germline V lookup: CDR1 SGDLS, CDR2 YYNGEE. The CDR3 length is 15 residues. Trimming shortened V by 3 bases and J by 3 bases, and 15 bases separated the two germline ends.

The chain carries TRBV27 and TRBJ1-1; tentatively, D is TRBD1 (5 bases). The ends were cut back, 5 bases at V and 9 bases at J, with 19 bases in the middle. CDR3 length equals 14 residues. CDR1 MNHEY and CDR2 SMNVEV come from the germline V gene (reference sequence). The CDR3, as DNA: TGTGCCAGCAGTCCAACGGGGGTACGGGCCCAAGCTTTCTTT. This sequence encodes CASSPTGVRAQAFF.

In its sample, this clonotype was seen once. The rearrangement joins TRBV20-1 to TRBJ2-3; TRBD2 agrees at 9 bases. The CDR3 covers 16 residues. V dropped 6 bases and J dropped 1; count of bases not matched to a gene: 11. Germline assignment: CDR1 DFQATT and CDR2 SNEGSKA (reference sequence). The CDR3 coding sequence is TGCAGTGCCTCCACTAGCGTAGCGGGGGGCACAGATACGCAGTATTTT. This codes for CSASTSVAGGTDTQYF.

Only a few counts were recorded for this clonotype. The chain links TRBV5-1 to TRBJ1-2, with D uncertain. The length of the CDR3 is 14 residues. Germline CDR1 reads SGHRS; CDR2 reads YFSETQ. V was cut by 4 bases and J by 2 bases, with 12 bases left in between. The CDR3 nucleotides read TGCGCCAGCAGCCCCGTCTATAACAACTATGGCTACACCTTC. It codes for CASSPVYNNYGYTF.

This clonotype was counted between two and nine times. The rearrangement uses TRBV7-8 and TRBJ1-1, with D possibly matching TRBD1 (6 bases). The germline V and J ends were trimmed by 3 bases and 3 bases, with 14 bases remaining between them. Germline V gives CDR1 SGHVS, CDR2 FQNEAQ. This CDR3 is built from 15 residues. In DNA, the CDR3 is TGTGCCAGCAGCTTGGGTAGGGGGATCGACACTGAAGCTTTCTTT. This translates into CASSLGRGIDTEAFF.

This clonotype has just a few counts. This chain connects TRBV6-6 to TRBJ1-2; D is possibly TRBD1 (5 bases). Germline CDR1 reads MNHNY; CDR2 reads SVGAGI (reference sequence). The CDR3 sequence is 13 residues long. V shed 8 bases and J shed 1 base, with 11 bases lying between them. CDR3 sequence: CASYTGGNYGYTF. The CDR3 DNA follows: TGTGCCAGCTACACCGGGGGTAACTATGGCTACACCTTC.

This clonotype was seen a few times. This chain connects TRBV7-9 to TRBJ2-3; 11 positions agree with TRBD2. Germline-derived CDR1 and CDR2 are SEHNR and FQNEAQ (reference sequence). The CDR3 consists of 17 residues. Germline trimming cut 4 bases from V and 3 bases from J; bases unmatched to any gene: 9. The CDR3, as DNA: TGTGCCAGCAGCTCCTACTTACTAGCGGGGGTTACAGATACGCAGTATTTT. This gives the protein CASSSYLLAGVTDTQYF.

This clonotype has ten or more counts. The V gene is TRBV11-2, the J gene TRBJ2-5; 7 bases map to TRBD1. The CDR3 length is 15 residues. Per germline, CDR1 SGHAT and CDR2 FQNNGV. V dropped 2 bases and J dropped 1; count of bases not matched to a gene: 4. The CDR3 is CASSLMTGTQETQYF. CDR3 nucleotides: TGTGCCAGCAGCTTAATGACAGGGACCCAAGAGACCCAGTACTTC.

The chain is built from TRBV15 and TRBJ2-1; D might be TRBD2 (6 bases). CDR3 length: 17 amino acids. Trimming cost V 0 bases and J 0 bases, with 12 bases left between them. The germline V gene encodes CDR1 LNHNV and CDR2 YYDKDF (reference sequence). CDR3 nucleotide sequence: TGTGCCACCAGCAGAGATGTCGGGGGTAGCTCCTACAATGAGCAGTTCTTC. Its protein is CATSRDVGGSSYNEQFF.

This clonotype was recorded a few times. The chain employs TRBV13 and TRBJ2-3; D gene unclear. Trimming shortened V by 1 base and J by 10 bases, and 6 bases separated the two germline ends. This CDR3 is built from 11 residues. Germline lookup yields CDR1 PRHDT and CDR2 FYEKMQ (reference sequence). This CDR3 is CASSLEDAQYF. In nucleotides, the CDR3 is TGTGCCAGCAGCTTAGAGGATGCGCAGTATTTT.

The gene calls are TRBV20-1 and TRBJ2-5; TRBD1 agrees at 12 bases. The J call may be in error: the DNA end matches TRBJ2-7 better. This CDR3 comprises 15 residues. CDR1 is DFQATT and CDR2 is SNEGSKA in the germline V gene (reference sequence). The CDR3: CSARDWGQGASEQYF. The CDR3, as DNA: TGCAGTGCTAGAGATTGGGGACAGGGGGCTTCCGAGCAGTACTTC.

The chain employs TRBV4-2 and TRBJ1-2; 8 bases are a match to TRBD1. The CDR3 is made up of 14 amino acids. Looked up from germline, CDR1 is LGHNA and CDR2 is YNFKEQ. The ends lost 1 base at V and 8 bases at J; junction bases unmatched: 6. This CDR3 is CASSQGQGNDGYTF. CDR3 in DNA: TGTGCCAGCAGCCAAGGACAGGGGAACGACGGCTACACCTTC.

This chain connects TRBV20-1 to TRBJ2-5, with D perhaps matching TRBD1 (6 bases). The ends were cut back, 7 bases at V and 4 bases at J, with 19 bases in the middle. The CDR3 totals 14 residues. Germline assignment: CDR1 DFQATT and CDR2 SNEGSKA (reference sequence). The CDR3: CSVSIPGHGETQYF. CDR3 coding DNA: TGCAGTGTTTCAATTCCGGGACACGGAGAGACCCAGTACTTC.

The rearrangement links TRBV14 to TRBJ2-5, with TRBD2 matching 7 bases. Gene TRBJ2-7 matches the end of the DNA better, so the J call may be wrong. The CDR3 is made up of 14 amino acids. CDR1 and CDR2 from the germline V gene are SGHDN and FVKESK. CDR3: CASSLLGGAYEQYF. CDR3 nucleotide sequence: TGTGCCAGCAGCCTCTTGGGGGGGGCCTACGAGCAGTACTTC.

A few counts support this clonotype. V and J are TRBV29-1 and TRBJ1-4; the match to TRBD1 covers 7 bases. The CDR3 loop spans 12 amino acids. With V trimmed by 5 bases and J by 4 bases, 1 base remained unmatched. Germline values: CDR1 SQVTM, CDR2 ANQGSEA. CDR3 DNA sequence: TGCAGCGTTCGACAGGGTAATGAAAAACTGTTTTTT. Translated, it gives CSVRQGNEKLFF.

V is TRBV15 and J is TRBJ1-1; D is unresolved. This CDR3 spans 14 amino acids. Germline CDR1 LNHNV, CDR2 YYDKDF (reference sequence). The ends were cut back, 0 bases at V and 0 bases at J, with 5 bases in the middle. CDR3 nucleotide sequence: TGTGCCACCAGCAGAGACCTGATGAACACTGAAGCTTTCTTT. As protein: CATSRDLMNTEAFF.

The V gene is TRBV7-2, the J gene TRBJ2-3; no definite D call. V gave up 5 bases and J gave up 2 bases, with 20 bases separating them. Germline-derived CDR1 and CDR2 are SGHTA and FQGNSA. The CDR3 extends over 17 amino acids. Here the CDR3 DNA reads TGTGCCAGCAGCCTCCGCCTGACTGGCACCTTCACAGATACGCAGTATTTT. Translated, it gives CASSLRLTGTFTDTQYF.

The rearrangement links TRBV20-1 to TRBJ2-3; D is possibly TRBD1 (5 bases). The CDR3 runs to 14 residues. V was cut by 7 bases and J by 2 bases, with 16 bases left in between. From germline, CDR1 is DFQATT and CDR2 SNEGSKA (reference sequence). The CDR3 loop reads CSVRLAGNTDTQYF. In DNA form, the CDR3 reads TGCAGTGTCCGGTTGGCAGGGAACACAGATACGCAGTATTTT.

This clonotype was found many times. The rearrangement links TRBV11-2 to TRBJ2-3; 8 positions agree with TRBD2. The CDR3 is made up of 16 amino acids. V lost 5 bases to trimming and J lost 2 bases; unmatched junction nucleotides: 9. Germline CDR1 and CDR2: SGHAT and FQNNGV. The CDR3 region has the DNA TGTGCCAGCAGCCTAAGGACTAGCAGGTTCACAGATACGCAGTATTTT. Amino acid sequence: CASSLRTSRFTDTQYF. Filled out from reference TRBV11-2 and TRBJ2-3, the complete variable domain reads EAGVAQSPRYKIIEKRQSVAFWCNPISGHATLYWYQQILGQGPKLLIQFQNNGVVDDSQLPKDRFSAERLKGVDSTLKIQPAKLEDSAVYLCASSLRTSRFTDTQYFGPGTRLTVL.

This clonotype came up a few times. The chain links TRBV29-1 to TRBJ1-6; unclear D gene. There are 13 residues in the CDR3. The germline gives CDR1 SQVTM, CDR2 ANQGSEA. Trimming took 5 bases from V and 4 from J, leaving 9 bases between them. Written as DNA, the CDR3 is TGCAGCGTTAAGGGCAGTTATAATTCACCCCTCCACTTT. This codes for CSVKGSYNSPLHF.

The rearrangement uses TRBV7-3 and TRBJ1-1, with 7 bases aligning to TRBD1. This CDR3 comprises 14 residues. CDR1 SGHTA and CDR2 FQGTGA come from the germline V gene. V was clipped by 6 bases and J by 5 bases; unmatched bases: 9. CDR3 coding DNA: TGTGCCAGCAGTTCCGACAGGGTTGTTACTGAAGCTTTCTTT. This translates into CASSSDRVVTEAFF.

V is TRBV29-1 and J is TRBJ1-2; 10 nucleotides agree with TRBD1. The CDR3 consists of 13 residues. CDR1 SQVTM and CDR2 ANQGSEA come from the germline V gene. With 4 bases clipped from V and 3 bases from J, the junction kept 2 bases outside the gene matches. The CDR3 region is CSVVGQGDYGYTF. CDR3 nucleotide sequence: TGCAGCGTTGTAGGACAGGGGGACTATGGCTACACCTTC. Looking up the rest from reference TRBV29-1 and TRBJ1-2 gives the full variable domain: SAVISQKPSRDICQRGTSLTIQCQVDSQVTMMFWYRQQPGQSLTLIATANQGSEATYESGFVIDKFPISRPNLTFSTLTVSNMSPEDSSIYLCSVVGQGDYGYTFGSGTRLTVV.

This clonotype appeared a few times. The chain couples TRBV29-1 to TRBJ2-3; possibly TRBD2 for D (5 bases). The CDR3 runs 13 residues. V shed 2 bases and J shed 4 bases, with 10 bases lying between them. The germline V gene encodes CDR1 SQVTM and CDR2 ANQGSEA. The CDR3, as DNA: TGCAGCGTTGAACCCCACGGGGCAGATACGCAGTATTTT. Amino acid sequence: CSVEPHGADTQYF.

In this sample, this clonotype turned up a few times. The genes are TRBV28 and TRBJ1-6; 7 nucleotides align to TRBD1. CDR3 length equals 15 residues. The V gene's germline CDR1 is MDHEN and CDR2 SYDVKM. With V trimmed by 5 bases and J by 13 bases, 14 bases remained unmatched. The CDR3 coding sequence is TGTGCCAGCAGTGCTCAACAGGGGCCGTTCGGGCCCCTCCACTTT. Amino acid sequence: CASSAQQGPFGPLHF.

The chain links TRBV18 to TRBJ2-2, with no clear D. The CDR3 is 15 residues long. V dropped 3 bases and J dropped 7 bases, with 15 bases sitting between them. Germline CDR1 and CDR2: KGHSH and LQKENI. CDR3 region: CASSPESGTDGELFF. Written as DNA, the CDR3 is TGTGCCAGCTCACCCGAATCAGGCACGGACGGGGAGCTGTTTTTT.

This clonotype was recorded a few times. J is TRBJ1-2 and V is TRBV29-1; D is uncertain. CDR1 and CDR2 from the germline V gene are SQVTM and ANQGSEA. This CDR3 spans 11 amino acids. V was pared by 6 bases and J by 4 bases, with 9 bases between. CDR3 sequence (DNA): TGCAGCGTCGGCGACATCTATGGCTACACCTTC. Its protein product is CSVGDIYGYTF.

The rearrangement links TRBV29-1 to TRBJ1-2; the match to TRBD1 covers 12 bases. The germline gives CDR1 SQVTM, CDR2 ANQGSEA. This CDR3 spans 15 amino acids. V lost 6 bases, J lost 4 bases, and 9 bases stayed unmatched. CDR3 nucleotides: TGCAGCGTCCTGCAGGGGGGACAGGGGGCCTATGGCTACACCTTC. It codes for CSVLQGGQGAYGYTF.